A single sample is the source of the 26 T cell receptor beta chains below, sequenced in a study of shared clonotypes between healthy human individuals. Clones were sequenced by immunoSEQ multiplex PCR, and TCRdb holds only the in-frame ones, with some missing. The profile covers about 2 million clones, with roughly 95% appearing a single time and around 1.1% taken by the ten largest. Only CD45RO-negative cells positively selected for CCR7 counted as naive CD8 cells, so terminally differentiated effector memory CD45RA+ cells were excluded. The sample taken for sequencing was naive CD8+ T cells sorted from blood. These receptors were taken from a man younger than 35 in good health.

In regard to this clone: The identical CDR3 is also encoded by other nucleotide sequences in the sample. The chain recombines TRBV9 with TRBJ2-7, with D perhaps matching TRBD1 (6 bases). Trimming left V 0 bases short and J 3 bases short, with 13 bases between. CDR1 is SGDLS and CDR2 is YYNGEE in the germline V gene. CDR3 length equals 15 residues. For the CDR3, the DNA is TGTGCCAGCAGCGTAGGGGCAGGGGCCCTCTACGAGCAGTACTTC. This codes for CASSVGAGALYEQYF.

The chain recombines TRBV5-1 with TRBJ2-7; 9 bases agree with TRBD1. Germline assignment: CDR1 SGHRS and CDR2 YFSETQ. CDR3 size: 17 residues. The V segment lost 1 base and the J segment 4 bases; nucleotides outside the gene matches: 12. The DNA for the CDR3 is TGCGCCAGCAGCTTGCGTTGGGACAGGGACACAGGTTACGAGCAGTACTTC. Its translation: CASSLRWDRDTGYEQYF.

Turning to this clone: The sample carries other DNA sequences with the same CDR3. The chain has TRBV5-1 and TRBJ1-3; a weak D match, TRBD1 (5 bases). The ends were cut back, 0 bases at V and 3 bases at J, with 10 bases in the middle. CDR1 and CDR2 from the germline V gene are SGHRS and YFSETQ. This CDR3 is 15 amino acids long. CDR3 coding DNA: TGCGCCAGCAGCTTGGAGGGGTTTAGTGGAAACACCATATATTTT. This encodes CASSLEGFSGNTIYF.

Note on this clone: The same CDR3 can be traced to other DNA sequences in this sample. This chain links TRBV9 with TRBJ2-6; D not resolved. The V end lost 0 bases, the J end lost 4 bases, and 5 bases lay between the germline ends. Germline V lookup: CDR1 SGDLS, CDR2 YYNGEE. This CDR3 spans 14 amino acids. This CDR3 reads CASSVAPGANVLTF. The CDR3 coding sequence is TGTGCCAGCAGCGTAGCTCCAGGGGCCAACGTCCTGACTTTC. The variable domain in full, completed from reference TRBV9 and TRBJ2-6, reads DSGVTQTPKHLITATGQRVTLRCSPRSGDLSVYWYQQSLDQGLQFLIQYYNGEERAKGNILERFSAQQFPDLHSELNLSSLELGDSALYFCASSVAPGANVLTFGAGSRLTVL.

The V gene is TRBV9, the J gene TRBJ2-7; no firm D call. V was pared by 4 bases and J by 2 bases, with 10 bases between. The length of the CDR3 is 13 residues. CDR1 SGDLS and CDR2 YYNGEE come from the germline V gene. CDR3 sequence reads: CASSRQEAYEQYF. For the CDR3, the DNA is TGTGCCAGCAGCAGGCAGGAAGCCTACGAGCAGTACTTC. Supplemented by reference TRBV9 and TRBJ2-7, the full variable domain reads DSGVTQTPKHLITATGQRVTLRCSPRSGDLSVYWYQQSLDQGLQFLIQYYNGEERAKGNILERFSAQQFPDLHSELNLSSLELGDSALYFCASSRQEAYEQYFGPGTRLTVT.

In its sample, this clone was seen a few times. The chain uses TRBV19 and TRBJ1-2, with D possibly TRBD1 on 5 matching bases. The germline V gene encodes CDR1 LNHDA and CDR2 SQIVND (reference sequence). There are 11 residues in the CDR3. Trimming took 3 bases from V and 7 from J, leaving 6 bases between them. CDR3 residues: CASSMGPGYTF. The CDR3 DNA is TGTGCCAGTAGTATGGGGCCTGGCTACACCTTC.

V and J are TRBV5-4 and TRBJ2-3; D is possibly TRBD1 (5 bases). V shed 2 bases and J shed 0 bases, with 7 bases lying between them. Germline V gives CDR1 SGHNT, CDR2 YYREEE (reference sequence). The CDR3 is 14 residues long. CDR3 protein: CASSFRASTDTQYF. In nucleotides, the CDR3 is TGTGCCAGCAGCTTCAGGGCCAGCACAGATACGCAGTATTTT.

Only a few counts were recorded for this clone. The chain uses TRBV30 and TRBJ2-1; TRBD2 matches at 10 bases. The CDR3 is 14 residues long. Germline V lookup: CDR1 GTSNPN, CDR2 SVGIG (reference sequence). The junction had 6 bases not matched to a gene; V was cut back by 4 bases and J by 6 bases. For the CDR3, the DNA is TGTGCCTGGACAGCGGGGGGGCCGGTCAATGAGCAGTTCTTC. Protein sequence: CAWTAGGPVNEQFF.

V is TRBV7-8 and J is TRBJ1-3; a possible D gene is TRBD1 (6 bases). Trimming pared 8 bases from V and 1 base from J, leaving 18 bases between. CDR1 is SGHVS and CDR2 is FQNEAQ in the germline V gene. The CDR3 runs to 16 residues. CDR3 sequence (DNA): TGTGCCAGCGCGTTACAGGGAATGTTTTCTGGAAACACCATATATTTT. Its translation: CASALQGMFSGNTIYF.

This rearrangement joins TRBV7-6 to TRBJ1-2; D remains ambiguous. V lost 1 base and J lost 9, with 12 bases in between. Per the germline V gene, CDR1 is SGHVS and CDR2 is FNYEAQ. The CDR3 spans 13 residues. The CDR3 sequence is CASSLGGLLSYTF. CDR3 in DNA: TGTGCCAGCAGCTTAGGCGGCCTCCTTAGCTACACCTTC.

To note about this clone: Different DNA sequences within this sample yield the same CDR3. V is TRBV4-3 and J is TRBJ1-2, with D possibly matching TRBD1 (5 bases). CDR1 and CDR2 (germline): LGHNA, YSLEER. The CDR3 contains 14 residues. V was pared by 0 bases and J by 3 bases, with 8 bases between. The CDR3 protein is CASSQEGRDYGYTF. In DNA form, the CDR3 reads TGCGCCAGCAGCCAAGAGGGACGGGACTATGGCTACACCTTC.

This clone showed up just once. The rearrangement joins TRBV7-8 to TRBJ2-7; 7 bases map to TRBD1. CDR1 is SGHVS and CDR2 is FQNEAQ in the germline V gene. V lost 4 bases to trimming and J lost 0 bases; unmatched junction nucleotides: 3. The CDR3 sequence is 14 residues long. In DNA form, the CDR3 reads TGTGCCAGCAGCTCCACAGGGGACTCCTACGAGCAGTACTTC. Protein sequence: CASSSTGDSYEQYF.

The chain has TRBV5-1 and TRBJ2-7, with 7 bases identical to TRBD2. CDR1 is SGHRS and CDR2 is YFSETQ in the germline V gene. The CDR3 has 16 amino acids. V dropped 2 bases and J dropped 5; count of bases not matched to a gene: 13. The CDR3 DNA sequence: TGCGCCAGCAGCTTAGACCCTAGCGGTAGCGGCCACGAGCAGTACTTC. This translates into CASSLDPSGSGHEQYF.

The rearrangement uses TRBV6-6 and TRBJ1-1; no clear D gene. The CDR3 sequence is 16 residues long. Trimming removed 2 bases at V and 4 bases at J, with 17 bases between. Germline V gene data show CDR1 as MNHNY and CDR2 as SVGAGI (reference sequence). CDR3 loop: CASSYGHPRGSTEAFF. The CDR3 region has the DNA TGTGCCAGCAGTTACGGGCACCCACGCGGGTCCACTGAAGCTTTCTTT.

In DNA form, the CDR3 reads TGTGCCAGCAGCCTTGGACTAGCGGGGGGGTTCGCCGGGGAGCTGTTTTTT. It codes for CASSLGLAGGFAGELFF. The chain combines TRBV7-6 with TRBJ2-2; 15 bases are a match to TRBD2. CDR1 and CDR2 (germline): SGHVS, FNYEAQ. This CDR3 region has 17 residues. Trimming at V came to 5 bases and at J to 6 bases, leaving 7 bases not matched to a gene. Together with reference TRBV7-6 and TRBJ2-2, the CDR3 gives the full variable domain: GAGVSQSPRYKVTKRGQDVALRCDPISGHVSLYWYRQALGQGPEFLTYFNYEAQQDKSGLPNDRFSAERPEGSISTLTIQRTEQRDSAMYRCASSLGLAGGFAGELFFGEGSRLTVL.

J is TRBJ2-3 and V is TRBV6-1; 7 bases match TRBD2. J gave up 6 bases and V 3 bases, and 15 bases lay outside the gene matches. CDR3 length: 17 amino acids. Germline V gene lookup returns CDR1 MNHNS and CDR2 SASEGT. The CDR3 here is CASSDPRRELMWDTQYF. CDR3 DNA sequence: TGTGCCAGCAGTGATCCGCGGCGGGAGTTGATGTGGGATACGCAGTATTTT.

As for this clone: Other nucleotide sequences from this sample produce the same CDR3. The genes are TRBV6-5 and TRBJ2-3, with D perhaps TRBD1 (5 bases). The CDR3 runs to 12 residues. V dropped 2 bases and J dropped 6 bases, with 6 bases sitting between them. CDR1 and CDR2 from the germline V gene are MNHEY and SVGAGI. This chain's CDR3 is CASSYAGDTQYF. The CDR3 DNA sequence: TGTGCCAGCAGTTACGCAGGGGATACGCAGTATTTT.

The V gene is TRBV7-9, the J gene TRBJ2-3, with D possibly being TRBD2 (6 bases). The CDR3 sequence is 13 residues long. V lost 5 bases to trimming and J lost 14 bases, with 20 bases between them. Germline CDR1 is SEHNR and CDR2 is FQNEAQ (reference sequence). CDR3 in amino acids: CASSPMGRETRYF. The CDR3 DNA is TGTGCCAGCAGCCCAATGGGCCGGGAGACCCGGTATTTT.

The rearrangement uses TRBV2 and TRBJ2-7; D perhaps matches TRBD2 (7 bases). V was trimmed by 5 bases and J by 3 bases, leaving 20 bases between them. This CDR3 comprises 16 residues. Per germline, CDR1 SNHLY and CDR2 FYNNEI. The CDR3: CASSPQGGTSDYEQYF. The CDR3 coding sequence is TGTGCCAGCAGTCCCCAAGGGGGTACTAGCGACTACGAGCAGTACTTC.

This rearrangement joins TRBV14 to TRBJ1-1; TRBD1 matches 8 bases. The CDR3 length is 15 residues. Germline loops: CDR1 SGHDN, CDR2 FVKESK. Losses at the gene ends were 4 bases for V and 0 bases for J; bases not matched to a gene: 4. Written as DNA, the CDR3 is TGTGCCAGCAGCCGGCAGGGGGCTTTGAACACTGAAGCTTTCTTT. Translated: CASSRQGALNTEAFF. The full variable domain, with the rest looked up from reference TRBV14 and TRBJ1-1, is EAGVTQFPSHSVIEKGQTVTLRCDPISGHDNLYWYRRVMGKEIKFLLHFVKESKQDESGMPNNRFLAERTGGTYSTLKVQPAELEDSGVYFCASSRQGALNTEAFFGQGTRLTVV.

The chain combines TRBV19 with TRBJ1-2, with a weak D call TRBD1 (5 bases). This CDR3 comprises 12 residues. Germline V gene lookup returns CDR1 LNHDA and CDR2 SQIVND (reference sequence). Trimming cost V 7 bases and J 2 bases, with 8 bases left between them. CDR3 nucleotides: TGTGCCAGTAATCCAGGGAACTATGGCTACACCTTC. It yields the protein CASNPGNYGYTF.

The chain combines TRBV27 with TRBJ1-4, with D perhaps TRBD1 (6 bases). The germline V gene encodes CDR1 MNHEY and CDR2 SMNVEV (reference sequence). The CDR3 is made up of 13 amino acids. Trimming stripped 6 bases from V and 5 bases from J, with 10 bases between. The CDR3 loop is CASSNRENEKLFF. The CDR3, as DNA: TGTGCCAGCAGCAACAGGGAAAATGAAAAACTGTTTTTT.

This clone was counted once. The gene calls are TRBV27 and TRBJ1-1, with 7 bases that match TRBD1. The CDR3 is 15 residues long. The germline gives CDR1 MNHEY, CDR2 SMNVEV (reference sequence). Losses at the gene ends were 5 bases for V and 1 base for J; bases not matched to a gene: 7. CDR3 residues: CASSPSRTGNTEAFF. In DNA form, the CDR3 reads TGTGCCAGCAGTCCATCCCGGACAGGGAACACTGAAGCTTTCTTT.

The chain joins TRBV19 to TRBJ2-1, with 10 bases that match TRBD2. The CDR3 consists of 16 residues. With V trimmed by 3 bases and J by 6 bases, 8 bases remained unmatched. Germline lookup yields CDR1 LNHDA and CDR2 SQIVND (reference sequence). CDR3 nucleotide sequence: TGTGCCAGTAGTATGCCTCTAGCGGGGGTTATCAATGAGCAGTTCTTC. It encodes CASSMPLAGVINEQFF.

The CDR3 protein is CASIPDREGNQPQHF. The CDR3 nucleotides read TGTGCCAGTATTCCTGACAGGGAAGGAAATCAGCCCCAGCATTTT. J is TRBJ1-5 and V is TRBV19; 7 bases are shared with TRBD1. The V gene end was trimmed by 7 bases and the J gene end by 4 bases; junction bases not matched to a gene: 10. Germline values: CDR1 LNHDA, CDR2 SQIVND (reference sequence). This CDR3 spans 15 amino acids.

The chain has TRBV28 and TRBJ1-1; no reliable D call. This CDR3 has 15 amino acids. Deletions cut 4 bases from V and 3 bases from J, with 15 bases between. The germline gives CDR1 MDHEN, CDR2 SYDVKM. The CDR3 is CASSSQAERDTEAFF. For the CDR3, the DNA is TGTGCCAGCAGTTCGCAGGCAGAGCGTGACACTGAAGCTTTCTTT.